This TCR beta chain is drawn from a study of OX40 agonist ivuxolimab in advanced cancers. Overall study findings and caveats: Patients who responded partially at 0.1-3.0 mg/kg showed clonal expansion ranking among the lowest.

Germline-derived CDR1 and CDR2 are MNHNY and SVGAGI (reference sequence). Between the trimmed V and J ends, which lost 2 bases and 0 bases, there was a span of 11 bases. CDR3 size: 16 residues. Generated by immunoSEQ multiplex PCR, the TCRdb table keeps only in-frame clones and is missing some. Among 65,000 or so clones, nearly 90% were seen once, and the ten largest hold about 5%. For this clone: The antigen is undetermined.

The specimen comprised CD4+ or CD8+ T cells sorted from blood, sampled in a trial of the OX40 agonist ivuxolimab. The rearrangement joins TRBV6-6 to TRBJ2-1; D unclear. The clonotype comes from an adult with an advanced solid tumor such as melanoma, head and neck, liver or kidney cancer. This chain's CDR3 is CASSYVQTSSYNEQFF. The CDR3 DNA reads as TGTGCCAGCAGTTACGTCCAGACGAGCTCCTACAATGAGCAGTTCTTC.